Reported below is one T cell receptor beta chain. This CDR3 is built from 15 residues. V lost 11 bases to trimming and J lost 6 bases; unmatched junction nucleotides: 12. Germline CDR1 and CDR2: SEHNR and FQNEAQ (reference sequence). The data stem from a study of blood T cell repertoires in COVID-19. About the study: There were acute and convalescent COVID-19 samples, and they came from the United States, Italy and Spain.

Original handling: The assay estimated nucleated cells by amplifying reference gene primers. Libraries were prepared by immunoSEQ multiplex PCR; TCRdb keeps only in-frame clonotypes and omits some of them. V, J and clone size derive from that table, while D and trimming were established from the DNA sequence. The data hold some 200,000 clones, with more than 75% observed a single time. The chain employs TRBV7-9 and TRBJ2-2; 10 bases agree with TRBD2. The sample consisted of peripheral blood. The TCR comes from a man aged 65-85 years with acute or convalescent COVID-19. CDR3 sequence: CASQGQTSGPGELFF. Written as DNA, the CDR3 is TGTGCCTCTCAGGGCCAGACTAGCGGGCCCGGGGAGCTGTTTTTT.